The 17 T cell receptor beta chains below all came from one sample that was sequenced in a study of post-analysis software for immune sequencing data. Study-wide findings and caveats: Patients had higher frequencies than controls of a handful of TRBV segments, including TRBV5-6, TRBV5-1 and TRBV20-1.

Sequencing libraries made from TCR beta cDNA carried unique molecular identifiers. TCRdb re-analysed the PCR reads in MiXCR, keeping a single row per CDR3 protein. Of fewer than 700,000 distinct CDR3 sequences detected, about 40% appear once; the ten largest clones hold under 2%. These receptors have no known antigen. Material: blood. Receptor source: a girl aged 10 to 17 with multiple sclerosis.

This clonotype has just a few counts. The CDR3 nucleotides are TGTGCCAGCAGACGACAGGGGATAGGGGGCTACACCTTC. The encoded protein is CASRRQGIGGYTF. The chain combines TRBV12-3 or TRBV12-4 with TRBJ1-2; 8 bases line up with TRBD1. The CDR3 spans 13 residues. V was pared by 6 bases and J by 8 bases, with 8 bases of the junction left unmatched.

CDR3 sequence reads: CATSDPGLAGGQFF. The DNA of the CDR3 is TGTGCCACCAGTGATCCAGGACTAGCGGGAGGTCAGTTCTTC. The V gene is TRBV24-1, the J gene TRBJ2-1, with TRBD2 matching 14 bases. Looked up from germline, CDR1 is KGHDR and CDR2 is SFDVKD. The CDR3 totals 14 residues. V lost 3 bases and J lost 13; bases outside the gene matches: 4.

This clonotype was counted a few times. The V call is TRBV7-8, the J call TRBJ2-7; no definite D call. CDR3 size: 14 residues. Trimming pared 4 bases from V and 0 bases from J, leaving 10 bases between. Looked up from germline, CDR1 is SGHVS and CDR2 is FQNEAQ. CDR3 in amino acids: CASSWIPDSYEQYF. The DNA of the CDR3 is TGTGCCAGCAGCTGGATACCCGACTCCTACGAGCAGTACTTC.

The CDR3 region is CSARSTSGESTDTQYF. The CDR3 DNA reads as TGCAGTGCTAGGAGTACTAGCGGGGAATCCACAGATACGCAGTATTTT. This rearrangement joins TRBV20-1 to TRBJ2-3, with 10 bases fitting TRBD2. Looked up from germline, CDR1 is DFQATT and CDR2 is SNEGSKA (reference sequence). CDR3 length: 16 amino acids. The V and J ends lost 3 bases and 2 bases, in that order; junction bases with no gene match: 8.

J is TRBJ2-1 and V is TRBV6-1; 9 bases map to TRBD1. Germline V gene sequence: CDR1 MNHNS, CDR2 SASEGT. J lost 4 bases, V lost 6 bases, and 10 bases had no gene match. CDR3 size: 16 residues. DNA for the CDR3: TGTGCCAGCAGACCTAGACAGGGGGGGAGATACAATGAGCAGTTCTTC. This encodes CASRPRQGGRYNEQFF.

The J gene is TRBJ2-7, the V gene TRBV2, with D maybe TRBD2 (5 bases). V lost 0 bases and J 5 bases, leaving 17 bases between the germline ends. The CDR3 is made up of 16 amino acids. CDR1 is SNHLY and CDR2 is FYNNEI in the germline V gene. DNA for the CDR3: TGTGCCAGCAGTGAAGCGCTTCCACTAGTTACCGACGAGCAGTACTTC. Its protein product is CASSEALPLVTDEQYF. The whole variable domain, filled in from reference TRBV2 and TRBJ2-7, reads EPEVTQTPSHQVTQMGQEVILRCVPISNHLYFYWYRQILGQKVEFLVSFYNNEISEKSEIFDDQFSVERPDGSNFTLKIRSTKLEDSAMYFCASSEALPLVTDEQYFGPGTRLTVT.

On this clonotype itself: A junction boundary mismatches the germline segment, possibly from a read error. This chain uses TRBV12-3 or TRBV12-4 with TRBJ1-2; no reliable D call. This CDR3 comprises 13 residues. The chain's CDR3 is CAGSFVANYGYTF. For the CDR3, the DNA is TGTGCCGGCAGTTTTGTAGCTAACTATGGCTACACCTTC.

This clonotype has a handful of counts. The rearrangement joins TRBV9 to TRBJ2-1; no firm D call. The CDR3 has 10 residues. With 6 bases removed from V and 5 bases from J, the gap between germline ends came to 3 bases. Germline CDR1 SGDLS, CDR2 YYNGEE. This CDR3 reads CASKDNEQFF. The CDR3 coding sequence is TGTGCCAGCAAGGACAATGAGCAGTTCTTC.

This clonotype showed up just a few times. The chain uses TRBV7-6 and TRBJ2-7; no reliable D call. Germline values: CDR1 SGHVS, CDR2 FNYEAQ. The V gene lost 0 bases and the J gene lost 7 bases, with 10 bases spanning the gap. This CDR3 contains 13 residues. The CDR3 region has the DNA TGTGCCAGCAGCTTAGCGGCGTCCGGGGAGCAGTACTTC. Encoded protein: CASSLAASGEQYF.

This clonotype was detected a few times. The junction departs from the called germline gene at one end, perhaps through a read error. This sequence joins TRBV14 and TRBJ2-3; D perhaps matches TRBD1 (6 bases). Germline loops: CDR1 SGHDN, CDR2 FVKESK. This CDR3 contains 15 residues. The DNA for the CDR3 is TGTGCCGGCAGCCTTTACAGGGAGTACACAGATACGCAGTATTTT. Its protein product is CAGSLYREYTDTQYF.

The chain joins TRBV5-1 to TRBJ1-2, with 7 nucleotides matching TRBD1. Trimming at V came to 5 bases and at J to 6 bases, leaving 13 bases not matched to a gene. The V gene's germline CDR1 is SGHRS and CDR2 YFSETQ. CDR3 length: 15 amino acids. CDR3 nucleotides: TGCGCCAGCAGTTGGGACAGTTTCCCCCCCCATGGCTACACCTTC. Translating it yields CASSWDSFPPHGYTF.

This chain connects TRBV29-1 to TRBJ1-1; a weak D match, TRBD1 (5 bases). The germline V gene has CDR1 SQVTM and CDR2 ANQGSEA. The CDR3 covers 13 residues. With 5 bases removed from V and 1 base from J, the gap between germline ends came to 11 bases. CDR3 DNA: TGCAGCGTTCCGGGGCTGGGGAACACTGAAGCTTTCTTT. Translation: CSVPGLGNTEAFF.

The rearrangement uses TRBV20-1 and TRBJ1-2; D remains unclear. The ends were cut back, 0 bases at V and 4 bases at J, with 21 bases in the middle. The germline CDR1 and CDR2 sequences are DFQATT and SNEGSKA (reference sequence). The CDR3 is made up of 17 amino acids. The CDR3, as DNA: TGCAGTGCTAGAGATCTATCGGGTCAGCCATCCGGCTATGGCTACACCTTC. Its translation: CSARDLSGQPSGYGYTF.

The rearrangement uses TRBV7-7 and TRBJ1-5; possibly TRBD1 for D (5 bases). The CDR3 contains 16 residues. V was shortened by 0 bases and J by 0 bases, with 9 bases between the two germline ends. Germline values: CDR1 SSHAT, CDR2 FNYEAQ (reference sequence). The CDR3, as DNA: TGTGCCAGCAGCTTAGCCAGGGCTTGTAGCAATCAGCCCCAGCATTTT. Translation: CASSLARACSNQPQHF.

This clonotype was detected only a few times. The chain recombines TRBV20-1 with TRBJ2-5; 11 bases fit TRBD2. The J segment lost 5 bases and the V segment lost 6 bases, leaving 5 bases of the junction unmatched. There are 13 residues in the CDR3. Germline CDR1 and CDR2: DFQATT and SNEGSKA (reference sequence). The DNA for the CDR3 is TGCAGTGCACCTCCTAGCGGGGGGGAGACCCAGTACTTC. Residues: CSAPPSGGETQYF.

A note on this clonotype: At one of its ends the junction is not consistent with the germline gene, which may arise from a read error. V gene TRBV29-1 combines with J gene TRBJ2-7, with 7 positions matching TRBD1. Per germline, CDR1 SQVTM and CDR2 ANQGSEA. There are 14 residues in the CDR3. Here the CDR3 reads CSVEDRANSYEQYF. The CDR3 DNA reads TGCAGCGTAGAAGACAGGGCGAACTCCTACGAGCAGTACTTC.

The gene calls are TRBV4-1 and TRBJ2-1; no clear D gene. V lost 4 bases and J lost 1, with 17 bases in between. CDR1 is MGHRA, CDR2 YSYEKL, per germline. This CDR3 is 17 amino acids long. CDR3 bases: TGCGCCAGCAGCCCCCTCGCTGGACCTCCTTCCTACAATGAGCAGTTCTTC. Translated: CASSPLAGPPSYNEQFF.